These 17 T cell receptor beta chains came from one sample sequenced in a study of blood T cell repertoires in COVID-19 (dated by TCRdb to 2019 to 2021). The method was the immunoSEQ multiplex PCR assay. The immuneACCESS repertoire file appears here via TCRdb, limited to in-frame rearrangements. These files lack a portion of the clones; in checked studies, under half of the deficit traces to unresolved V genes, and the cause of the others is not known. The sample table shows about 250,000 clones, and around 83% are seen once. The ten largest clones take up 5% of the sample. The sequenced sample consisted of PBMCs or T cells enriched from blood (not recorded which). These TCRs come from a man aged 40-50 years who had been exposed to COVID-19.

This chain links TRBV19 with TRBJ2-2, with 8 positions matching TRBD1. The germline CDR1 and CDR2 sequences are LNHDA and SQIVND (reference sequence). The trim removed 7 bases at V and 5 bases at J, leaving 3 bases unmatched. CDR3 size: 13 residues. The CDR3 bases are TGTGCCAGTACCAGGGGGCGAACCGGGGAGCTGTTTTTT. Translation: CASTRGRTGELFF.

In nucleotides, the CDR3 is TGTGCCACTCAGGGAAGAGTGAACACTGAAGCTTTCTTT. Translating gives CATQGRVNTEAFF. The V gene is TRBV27, the J gene TRBJ1-1; tentatively, D is TRBD1 (5 bases). V was clipped by 10 bases and J by 0 bases, with 12 bases between them. The CDR3 loop spans 13 amino acids. Germline V CDR1 and CDR2: MNHEY, SMNVEV (reference sequence).

V is TRBV10-3 and J is TRBJ1-3, with D perhaps matching TRBD1 (5 bases). The germline V gene encodes CDR1 ENHRY and CDR2 SYGVKD. The ends were cut back, 8 bases at V and 2 bases at J, with 13 bases in the middle. There are 14 residues in the CDR3. The CDR3 here is CAISPEQAGNTIYF. CDR3 DNA sequence: TGTGCCATCTCGCCGGAACAGGCTGGAAACACCATATATTTT.

The gene calls are TRBV27 and TRBJ2-7; TRBD2 aligns across 9 bases. Germline V gene lookup returns CDR1 MNHEY and CDR2 SMNVEV (reference sequence). This CDR3 contains 16 residues. V gave up 2 bases and J gave up 1 base; unmatched junction bases: 6. The CDR3 bases are TGTGCCAGCAGTTTAATTAGCGGGAGTGAATCCTACGAGCAGTACTTC. It encodes CASSLISGSESYEQYF.

This clone was observed once. The chain recombines TRBV7-8 with TRBJ2-1; the match to TRBD2 covers 8 bases. J lost 2 bases, V lost 1 base, and 4 bases had no gene match. Germline V gives CDR1 SGHVS, CDR2 FQNEAQ. This CDR3 contains 16 residues. The DNA for the CDR3 is TGTGCCAGCAGCTTAGACTCGGGACTAGCCTACAATGAGCAGTTCTTC. It yields the protein CASSLDSGLAYNEQFF.

The chain couples TRBV19 to TRBJ2-5, with TRBD2 as a possible D gene (5 bases). Looked up from germline, CDR1 is LNHDA and CDR2 is SQIVND (reference sequence). The CDR3 runs to 14 residues. The germline V and J ends were trimmed by 3 bases and 2 bases, with 10 bases remaining between them. This CDR3 reads CASSMLAGQETQYF. In nucleotides, the CDR3 is TGTGCCAGTAGTATGCTAGCTGGGCAAGAGACCCAGTACTTC.

This sequence joins TRBV7-3 and TRBJ2-1, with D possibly being TRBD2 (5 bases). Germline assignment: CDR1 SGHTA and CDR2 FQGTGA. V shed 2 bases and J shed 7 bases, with 12 bases lying between them. The CDR3 loop spans 14 amino acids. The chain's CDR3 is CASSLSPGMNEQFF. Written as DNA, the CDR3 is TGTGCCAGCAGCTTATCCCCGGGGATGAATGAGCAGTTCTTC. Complete variable domain (other parts from reference TRBV7-3 and TRBJ2-1): GAGVSQTPSNKVTEKGKYVELRCDPISGHTALYWYRQSLGQGPEFLIYFQGTGAADDSGLPNDRFFAVRPEGSVSTLKIQRTERGDSAVYLCASSLSPGMNEQFFGPGTRLTVL.

This chain links TRBV9 with TRBJ2-7; possibly TRBD2 for D (6 bases). The germline V gene has CDR1 SGDLS and CDR2 YYNGEE. CDR3 length equals 15 residues. Trimming took 2 bases from V and 7 from J, leaving 19 bases between them. The CDR3: CASSVGSREVGEQYF. In DNA form, the CDR3 reads TGTGCCAGCAGCGTCGGTTCCAGGGAGGTGGGAGAGCAGTACTTC.

The chain's CDR3 is CASSQSGTGFGYTF. The DNA for the CDR3 is TGTGCCAGCAGTCAATCCGGGACAGGGTTTGGCTACACCTTC. The gene calls are TRBV6-4 and TRBJ1-2, with TRBD1 matching 9 bases. Germline assignment: CDR1 MRHNA and CDR2 SNTAGT. The CDR3 is 14 residues long. The V gene end was trimmed by 5 bases and the J gene end by 7 bases; junction bases not matched to a gene: 8.

The rearrangement uses TRBV10-2 and TRBJ1-1; TRBD1 is a possible D gene (5 bases). CDR1 and CDR2 (germline): WSHSY, SAAADI. V dropped 6 bases and J dropped 10 bases, with 9 bases sitting between them. The CDR3 has 10 residues. The CDR3 loop is CASSGGGAFF. CDR3 bases: TGCGCCAGCAGCGGGGGGGGAGCTTTCTTT.

This clone appeared once. The chain recombines TRBV19 with TRBJ2-5; weak D call: TRBD2 (6 bases). CDR1 and CDR2 from the germline V gene are LNHDA and SQIVND (reference sequence). V lost 4 bases to trimming and J lost 4 bases, with 10 bases between them. The CDR3 has 13 amino acids. CDR3 sequence reads: CASSTMGGETQYF. The CDR3 DNA is TGTGCCAGTAGTACCATGGGGGGAGAGACCCAGTACTTC.

This sequence joins TRBV7-3 and TRBJ2-1, with TRBD2 matching over 7 bases. Germline lookup yields CDR1 SGHTA and CDR2 FQGTGA. The CDR3 consists of 15 residues. V lost 4 bases and J lost 5; bases outside the gene matches: 8. The CDR3 sequence is CASSSGLVGNNEQFF. In DNA form, the CDR3 reads TGTGCCAGCAGCTCCGGACTAGTTGGAAACAATGAGCAGTTCTTC.

This rearrangement joins TRBV5-3 to TRBJ2-2; tentative D call: TRBD2 (5 bases). TRBV5-3 is an ORF, with its function uncertain. This CDR3 is built from 15 residues. Between the trimmed V and J ends, which lost 0 bases and 1 base, there was a span of 7 bases. CDR3 nucleotides: TGTGCCAGAAGCTTGGCACTAGAGAACACCGGGGAGCTGTTTTTT. Translating gives CARSLALENTGELFF.

The gene calls are TRBV3-1 (or the pseudogene TRBV3-2) and TRBJ2-7; D unresolved. Per germline, CDR1 LGHDT and CDR2 YNNKEL (reference sequence). The CDR3 is 13 amino acids. The V gene lost 1 base and the J gene lost 7 bases, with 11 bases spanning the gap. The CDR3 region has the DNA TGTGCCAGCAGCCAAGGAAATATGCGGGAGCAGTACTTC. This gives the protein CASSQGNMREQYF.

This chain uses TRBV5-4 with TRBJ2-7; D is perhaps TRBD1 (6 bases). V was trimmed by 5 bases and J by 4 bases, leaving 22 bases between them. This CDR3 contains 16 residues. In germline, CDR1 is SGHNT, CDR2 YYREEE (reference sequence). DNA of the CDR3: TGTGCCAGCAGTCAGGGGCCCCTTACTCTCGGTTACGAGCAGTACTTC. Amino acid sequence: CASSQGPLTLGYEQYF.

V usage is TRBV24-1 and J usage is TRBJ2-2; D not resolved. CDR1 is KGHDR, CDR2 SFDVKD, per germline. The CDR3 is 13 amino acids. V was shortened by 9 bases and J by 2 bases, with 9 bases between the two germline ends. Here the CDR3 DNA reads TGTGCCACCGTGGCCGCAAACACCGGGGAGCTGTTTTTT. Its translation: CATVAANTGELFF.

J is TRBJ2-5 and V is TRBV4-1, with 11 bases identical to TRBD2. This CDR3 is 15 amino acids long. V was clipped by 4 bases and J by 5 bases; unmatched bases: 6. The germline CDR1 and CDR2 sequences are MGHRA and YSYEKL. In DNA, the CDR3 is TGCGCCAGCAGCCGACTACTAGCGGGAGTTGAGACCCAGTACTTC. This sequence encodes CASSRLLAGVETQYF.